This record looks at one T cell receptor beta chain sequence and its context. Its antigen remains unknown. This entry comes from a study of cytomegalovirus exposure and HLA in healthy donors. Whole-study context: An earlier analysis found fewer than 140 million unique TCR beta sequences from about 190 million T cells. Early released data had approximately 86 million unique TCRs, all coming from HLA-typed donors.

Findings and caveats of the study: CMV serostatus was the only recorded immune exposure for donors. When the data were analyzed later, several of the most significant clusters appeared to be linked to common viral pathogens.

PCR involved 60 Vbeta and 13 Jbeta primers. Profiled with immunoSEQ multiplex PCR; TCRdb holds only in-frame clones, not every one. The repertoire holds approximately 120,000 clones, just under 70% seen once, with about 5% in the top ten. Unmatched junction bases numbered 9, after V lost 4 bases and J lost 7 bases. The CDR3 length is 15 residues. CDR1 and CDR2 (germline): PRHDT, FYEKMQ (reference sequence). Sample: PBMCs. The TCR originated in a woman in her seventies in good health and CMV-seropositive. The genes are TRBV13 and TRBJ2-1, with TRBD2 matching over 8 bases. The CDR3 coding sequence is TGTGCCAGCAGCTGTCTTAGCGGGGCGGAAAATGAGCAGTTCTTC. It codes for CASSCLSGAENEQFF.